This T cell receptor (beta chain) originates from a study of OX40 agonist ivuxolimab in advanced cancers. The ends lost 5 bases at V and 7 bases at J; junction bases unmatched: 4. This CDR3 spans 13 amino acids. Germline V gene lookup returns CDR1 LGHNT and CDR2 FRNRAP. The data were produced by immunoSEQ multiplex PCR, yet TCRdb's version contains in-frame clones alone and is incomplete. Among about 82,000 clones listed, around 90% were seen once. Sequenced here: CD4+ or CD8+ T cells sorted from blood, sampled in a trial of the OX40 agonist ivuxolimab. The clonotype was recovered from an adult with an advanced solid tumor such as melanoma, head and neck, liver or kidney cancer. This chain joins TRBV12-5 and TRBJ1-1; 10 positions match TRBD1. The CDR3 spells CASGSGQGGEAFF. CDR3 in DNA: TGTGCTAGTGGTAGCGGACAGGGGGGTGAAGCTTTCTTT.